The T cell receptor (beta chain) under discussion was sequenced for a study of cytomegalovirus exposure and HLA in healthy donors. Amplification used 60 Vbeta primers and 13 Jbeta primers. TCRdb's table, derived via immunoSEQ multiplex PCR, lists solely in-frame clones and lacks some. The data show approximately 79,000 clones, over 70% seen once. Every donor was a healthy person donating bone marrow. Of note for this clone: Its specificity is unknown.

The length of the CDR3 is 16 residues. Trimming cost V 3 bases and J 5 bases; bases outside gene matches: 6. The germline V gene has CDR1 LNHDA and CDR2 SQIVND (reference sequence). General study points: Accurate HLA-A and HLA-B prediction from TCR beta sequences was reported for most subjects.

V and J are TRBV19 and TRBJ2-1, with 11 bases lining up with TRBD2. Material for sequencing was PBMCs. This receptor was identified in a woman aged 35 to 49 in good health and CMV-seropositive. This chain's CDR3 is CASSILTSGGDNEQFF. The DNA of the CDR3 is TGTGCCAGTAGTATCCTCACTAGCGGGGGCGACAATGAGCAGTTCTTC.